Listed below are T cell receptor beta chains from one sample, sequenced in a study of technical replicates of blood from a handful of donors. Data came from immunoSEQ multiplex PCR; TCRdb stores just in-frame clones and leaves some out. The repertoire includes 75,000 to 100,000 clones, about 95% of them detected once, and approximately 0.33% sits in the top ten. The sequenced material came from T cells isolated from PBMCs. Receptors originate from a human donor in good health. Each CDR3 is given with its conserved first and last residue. The D gene is left open where the match is weak. Size is omitted from some rows. Given values are once, few, many or a class for expanded clones.

v_call	j_call	d_call	clone_size	cdr3_nt	cdr3_aa
TRBV4-1	TRBJ2-1	NA	NA	TGCGCCAGCAGCCAAGACCAGTTTGGTGAGCAGTTCTTC	CASSQDQFGEQFF
TRBV9	TRBJ1-3	NA	NA	TGTGCCAGCAGCCCCCCCGGGAGCCCTGACGTTCGCACCATATATTTT	CASSPPGSPDVRTIYF
TRBV18	TRBJ1-3	NA	NA	TGTGCCAGCTCACCAGAGACTGGAAACACCATATATTTT	CASSPETGNTIYF
TRBV5-1	TRBJ2-2	TRBD1	few	TGCGCCAGCAGCTTGGTAAATACAGGGGATACCGGGGAGCTGTTTTTT	CASSLVNTGDTGELFF
TRBV5-5	TRBJ1-1	NA	NA	TGTGCCAGCAGCTTCGCAGGGAATTTGGACACTGAAGCTTTCTTT	CASSFAGNLDTEAFF
TRBV27	TRBJ2-3	NA	NA	TGTGCCAGCAGGAACAACATCGCCACAGATACGCAGTATTTT	CASRNNIATDTQYF
TRBV7-9	TRBJ2-7	NA	NA	TGTGCCAGCAGCTCAGAAGTGTCGAGCGTTTTCTCCTACGAGCAGTACTTC	CASSSEVSSVFSYEQYF
TRBV5-1	TRBJ2-7	TRBD1	once	TGCGCCAGCAGCCCCTTGACAGGGGTTACCTACGAGCAGTACTTC	CASSPLTGVTYEQYF
TRBV19	TRBJ2-2	TRBD2	NA	TGTGCCAGCACAACCGGGACTAGCTGGCCCGGGGAGCTGTTTTTT	CASTTGTSWPGELFF
TRBV30	TRBJ2-7	TRBD1	NA	TGTGCCTGTGACAGGGACTACGAGCAGTACTTC	CACDRDYEQYF
TRBV30	TRBJ2-7	TRBD1	NA	TGTGCCTGGACCCCGGACAGGGGGCTCTACGAGCAGTACTTC	CAWTPDRGLYEQYF
TRBV12-5	TRBJ2-2	NA	NA	TGTGCTAGTGGTGATGCGGGATGGTCGGGCGGGGAGCTGTTTTTT	CASGDAGWSGGELFF
TRBV9	TRBJ2-3	NA	NA	TGTGCCAGCAGCATAGGGGGTGGGAGCGGATTGAGCACAGATACGCAGTATTTT	CASSIGGGSGLSTDTQYF
TRBV11-3	TRBJ2-7	NA	NA	TGTGCCAGCAGCCCCAGCAGCGTCTACGAGCAGTACTTC	CASSPSSVYEQYF
TRBV4-1	TRBJ2-6	NA	NA	TGCGCCAGCAGCCAATTACAGTCTGGGGCCAACGTCCTGACTTTC	CASSQLQSGANVLTF
TRBV18	TRBJ2-2	NA	NA	TGTGCCAGCTCACCGATAACTACAGGGTCCGGGGAGCTGTTTTTT	CASSPITTGSGELFF
TRBV6-4	TRBJ1-1	NA	NA	TGTGCCAGCAGATACTGGTCCAACACTGAAGCTTTCTTT	CASRYWSNTEAFF
TRBV30	TRBJ2-7	NA	NA	TGTGCCTGGAGGAATGTGGGAGACCTCTACGAGCAGTACTTC	CAWRNVGDLYEQYF
TRBV7-2	TRBJ2-5	TRBD1	NA	TGTGCCAGCAGCTTAGCGATAATGACAGGGCTGGAGACCCAGTACTTC	CASSLAIMTGLETQYF
TRBV7-2	TRBJ1-1	NA	NA	TGTGCCAGCAGCTTAGTGAGGGAGAGCCAGAACACTGAAGCTTTCTTT	CASSLVRESQNTEAFF
TRBV7-9	TRBJ2-1	TRBD2	NA	TGTGCCAGCAGTAAACTAGCGGGAGGTCGTGAGCAGTTCTTC	CASSKLAGGREQFF
TRBV2	TRBJ2-3	TRBD2	NA	TGTGCCAGCAGTGCTAGCGGGAGACAAGATACGCAGTATTTT	CASSASGRQDTQYF
TRBV7-6	TRBJ1-3	NA	NA	TGTGCCAGCAGCTTAGGGAGATACTCTGGAAACACCATATATTTT	CASSLGRYSGNTIYF
TRBV28	TRBJ2-1	NA	once	TGTGCCAGCAGCCGAAGCGGTGAGCAGTTCTTC	CASSRSGEQFF
TRBV30	TRBJ2-2	TRBD2	NA	TGTGCCTGGAGTGCAGGAACCGGGACTAGCTCCGGGGAGCTGTTTTTT	CAWSAGTGTSSGELFF
TRBV4-1	TRBJ2-1	TRBD2	NA	TGCGCCAGCAGCCGATCGGGACTAGCGGATCCGAGCTCCTACAATGAGCAGTTCTTC	CASSRSGLADPSSYNEQFF
TRBV6-6	TRBJ1-1	NA	NA	TGTGCCAGCAGTCACCTCCGGGACACTGAAGCTTTCTTT	CASSHLRDTEAFF
TRBV10-1	TRBJ2-1	NA	NA	TGCGCCAGCAGTGAGTCGACAGGATACAATGAGCAGTTCTTC	CASSESTGYNEQFF
TRBV7-9	TRBJ2-1	NA	NA	TGTGCCAGCAGCCTCCGGAGGGATCATGAGCAGTTCTTC	CASSLRRDHEQFF
TRBV27	TRBJ2-7	TRBD1	NA	TGTGCCAGCAGTTTTAGGGACAGGGGGATCGGCGAGCAGTACTTC	CASSFRDRGIGEQYF
TRBV28	TRBJ2-7	NA	once	TGTGCCAGCAGCCACAGGGAAATAACCTACGAGCAGTACTTC	CASSHREITYEQYF
TRBV7-9	TRBJ2-1	TRBD1	NA	TGTGCCAGCAGCCAGGGGGCAAGGAGCTCCTACAATGAGCAGTTCTTC	CASSQGARSSYNEQFF
TRBV11-3	TRBJ2-2	TRBD2	NA	TGTGCCAGCAGCTTAGATGCCGGGACTAGTGTCGGGGAGCTGTTTTTT	CASSLDAGTSVGELFF
TRBV9	TRBJ2-7	NA	NA	TGTGCCAGCAGCACCTCAGACGGGGGAGAGCAGTACTTC	CASSTSDGGEQYF
TRBV6-5	TRBJ2-1	NA	NA	TGTGCCAGCAGTTACAACAGTTACAATGAGCAGTTCTTC	CASSYNSYNEQFF
TRBV9	TRBJ2-2	TRBD2	NA	TGTGCCAGCAGCCCCAGCGGGAGTTTCACCGGGGAGCTGTTTTTT	CASSPSGSFTGELFF
TRBV27	TRBJ2-1	NA	NA	TGTGCCAGCCGTGCAGGGGCCAGTGCGGAGCAGTTCTTC	CASRAGASAEQFF
TRBV25-1	TRBJ2-6	NA	NA	TGTGCCAGCACAGGGAACACTGGGGCCAACGTCCTGACTTTC	CASTGNTGANVLTF
TRBV10-3	TRBJ2-1	TRBD2	NA	TGTGCCATCAGTGAGTCCGGCCTAGCGGCGGATGAGCAGTTCTTC	CAISESGLAADEQFF
TRBV6-5	TRBJ2-7	NA	NA	TGTGCCAGCAGTAGGGGATCCTACGAGCAGTACTTC	CASSRGSYEQYF
TRBV27	TRBJ1-4	NA	NA	TGTGCCAGCAGTCAGGAATATAATGAAAAACTGTTTTTT	CASSQEYNEKLFF
TRBV29-1	TRBJ1-4	NA	NA	TGCGGGGTCCGAGCCCCAGGGTATGAAAAACTGTTTTTT	CGVRAPGYEKLFF
TRBV11-2	TRBJ2-1	NA	NA	TGTGCCAGCAGCTCCTACAGGTACAATGAGCAGTTCTTC	CASSSYRYNEQFF
TRBV30	TRBJ2-3	NA	NA	TGTGCCTGGAGTCAGGGAAGAGATACGCAGTATTTT	CAWSQGRDTQYF
TRBV30	TRBJ1-2	TRBD1	NA	TGTGCCTGGAGTGCGACAGGGTACTATGGCTACACCTTC	CAWSATGYYGYTF
TRBV19	TRBJ2-1	TRBD2	NA	TGTGCCAGTTCAAGTTCGACGGGAGGTGAGCAGTTCTTC	CASSSSTGGEQFF
TRBV19	TRBJ1-5	NA	NA	TGTGCCAGTAACCAGTGGGGGCCAGGCGGCAATCAGCCCCAGCATTTT	CASNQWGPGGNQPQHF
TRBV4-2	TRBJ1-5	NA	NA	TGTGCCAGCAGCCAACTTGACACCAGCAATCAGCCCCAGCATTTT	CASSQLDTSNQPQHF
TRBV19	TRBJ2-1	NA	NA	TGTGCCAGTAGTATAGGGGGAGTTCACAAGTTCTTC	CASSIGGVHKFF
TRBV14	TRBJ1-1	NA	NA	TGTGCCAGCACCAGCGGGATGAACACTGAAGCTTTCTTT	CASTSGMNTEAFF
TRBV5-4	TRBJ1-2	NA	NA	TGTGCCAGCAGCTTGGCTACAGCTAACTATGGCTACACCTTC	CASSLATANYGYTF
TRBV4-3	TRBJ2-5	TRBD1	NA	TGCGCCAGCAGCCAGGGTTTAACAGGGGATGGAGAGACCCAGTACTTC	CASSQGLTGDGETQYF
TRBV2	TRBJ2-1	NA	NA	TGTGCCAGCACCGGCTCCTACAATGAGCAGTTCTTC	CASTGSYNEQFF
TRBV5-1	TRBJ2-3	NA	NA	TGCGCCAGCAGCTTGGGTAGCGGTAGCACAGATACGCAGTATTTT	CASSLGSGSTDTQYF
TRBV4-3	TRBJ1-2	NA	NA	TGCGCCAGCAGCCAAGGTGGGGGCGCCTATGGCTACACCTTC	CASSQGGGAYGYTF